Following are 27 T cell receptor beta chains from one sample sequenced in a study of cytomegalovirus exposure and HLA in healthy donors. It was with 60 Vbeta and 13 Jbeta primers that the PCR ran. TCRdb's copy holds only in-frame clones and misses some; the assay was immunoSEQ multiplex PCR. Here the sample spans tens of thousands of clones, around 89% being singletons. Sequencing was carried out using PBMCs. All receptors derive from a man aged 25 to 40 in good health and CMV-seropositive.

The chain carries TRBV2 and TRBJ2-3, with 9 bases that match TRBD1. Per germline, CDR1 SNHLY and CDR2 FYNNEI. The junction had 5 bases not matched to a gene; V was cut back by 4 bases and J by 0 bases. The length of the CDR3 is 16 residues. CDR3: CASSAQGAMSTDTQYF. The DNA for the CDR3 is TGTGCCAGCAGTGCACAGGGGGCTATGAGCACAGATACGCAGTATTTT.

The rearrangement uses TRBV7-9 and TRBJ2-2; 7 bases fit TRBD1. This CDR3 is built from 15 residues. Germline loops: CDR1 SEHNR, CDR2 FQNEAQ (reference sequence). After removal of 5 bases from V and 1 base from J, the junction contained 4 bases not matched to a gene. CDR3 sequence reads: CASSPDRKNTGELFF. In DNA, the CDR3 is TGTGCCAGCAGCCCGGACAGGAAGAACACCGGGGAGCTGTTTTTT. The variable domain in full, with the rest retrieved from reference TRBV7-9 and TRBJ2-2, is DTGVSQNPRHKITKRGQNVTFRCDPISEHNRLYWYRQTLGQGPEFLTYFQNEAQLEKSRLLSDRFSAERPKGSFSTLEIQRTEQGDSAMYLCASSPDRKNTGELFFGEGSRLTVL.

The chain is built from TRBV7-9 and TRBJ2-1; 7 bases align to TRBD2. Germline assignment: CDR1 SEHNR and CDR2 FQNEAQ (reference sequence). V lost 5 bases, J lost 1 base, and 8 bases stayed unmatched. CDR3 size: 16 residues. The CDR3 spells CASSLGSRESYNEQFF. CDR3 DNA: TGTGCCAGCAGCCTGGGATCGCGGGAGTCCTACAATGAGCAGTTCTTC. Together with reference TRBV7-9 and TRBJ2-1, the CDR3 gives the full variable domain: DTGVSQNPRHKITKRGQNVTFRCDPISEHNRLYWYRQTLGQGPEFLTYFQNEAQLEKSRLLSDRFSAERPKGSFSTLEIQRTEQGDSAMYLCASSLGSRESYNEQFFGPGTRLTVL.

The rearrangement joins TRBV7-2 to TRBJ2-7, with D maybe TRBD1 (6 bases). Germline V gives CDR1 SGHTA, CDR2 FQGNSA. Trimming took off 5 bases at V and 6 bases at J, with 17 bases between the two ends. The CDR3 loop spans 14 amino acids. The CDR3 sequence: CASSPRTALGEQYF. The CDR3 nucleotides are TGTGCCAGCAGCCCTAGGACAGCCCTGGGCGAGCAGTACTTC.

V and J are TRBV4-1 and TRBJ1-6; possible D gene TRBD1, 5 bases. V was clipped by 4 bases and J by 8 bases, with 15 bases between them. Looked up from germline, CDR1 is MGHRA and CDR2 is YSYEKL. CDR3 length equals 15 residues. The CDR3 DNA is TGCGCCAGCAGCCCCCCGGGACTCAATGATTCACCCCTCCACTTT. This encodes CASSPPGLNDSPLHF.

Comment on this clone: The junction does not match germline at one end; this may be a read error. The rearrangement links TRBV6-5 to TRBJ2-7, with D maybe TRBD2 (6 bases). CDR3 length: 15 residues. Germline loops: CDR1 MNHEY, CDR2 SVGAGI. The CDR3, as DNA: TGTGCCAGCACCCTTACATCTAGCGCTTATTACGCGCAGTACTTC. Translating it yields CASTLTSSAYYAQYF.

This clone was recorded only once. V usage is TRBV6-5 and J usage is TRBJ1-1; 9 nucleotides line up with TRBD1. The CDR3 loop spans 15 amino acids. Germline V gene lookup returns CDR1 MNHEY and CDR2 SVGAGI. V shed 6 bases and J 5 bases; nucleotides not matched to a gene: 10. In nucleotides, the CDR3 is TGTGCCAGCAGAAGCCGGGACAGGGATGGAACTGAAGCTTTCTTT. It specifies CASRSRDRDGTEAFF.

Points on this clone: The junction and the germline gene differ at one end; a read error may be behind it. The rearrangement links TRBV5-6 to TRBJ1-1; 8 positions agree with TRBD1. Germline V gene data show CDR1 as SGHDT and CDR2 as YYEEEE. This CDR3 is built from 15 residues. CDR3 sequence reads: CTSSRTGRVRTEAFF. CDR3 DNA: TGTACCAGCAGCCGGACAGGGAGGGTTCGAACTGAAGCTTTCTTT.

This clone has a handful of counts. This chain uses TRBV18 with TRBJ1-6; TRBD1 matches 7 bases. The CDR3 spans 15 residues. Looked up from germline, CDR1 is KGHSH and CDR2 is LQKENI. V gave up 3 bases and J gave up 10 bases; unmatched junction bases: 9. The DNA for the CDR3 is TGTGCCAGCTCACCGCCAACAGGGGAAGGATCACCCCTCCACTTT. It translates to CASSPPTGEGSPLHF.

The chain uses TRBV6-6 and TRBJ1-6; possibly TRBD1 for D (5 bases). The CDR3 loop spans 15 amino acids. From germline, CDR1 is MNHNY and CDR2 SVGAGI (reference sequence). V was shortened by 2 bases and J by 10 bases, with 15 bases between the two germline ends. CDR3 region: CASSYTGGEGSPLHF. CDR3 bases: TGTGCCAGCAGTTACACGGGGGGGGAGGGCTCACCCCTCCACTTT.

V gene TRBV15 combines with J gene TRBJ2-7, with 7 bases that match TRBD1. The junction had 4 bases not matched to a gene; V was cut back by 5 bases and J by 0 bases. The germline V gene has CDR1 LNHNV and CDR2 YYDKDF (reference sequence). This CDR3 contains 14 residues. The DNA of the CDR3 is TGTGCCACCAGCCCCCACAGGGGCTCCTACGAGCAGTACTTC. Translating it yields CATSPHRGSYEQYF.

The chain combines TRBV30 with TRBJ2-4; possibly TRBD1 for D (6 bases). The CDR3 runs 12 residues. The germline V and J ends were trimmed by 1 base and 6 bases, with 7 bases remaining between them. Germline CDR1 is GTSNPN and CDR2 is SVGIG (reference sequence). The CDR3 sequence: CAWSGGGNIQYF. For the CDR3, the DNA is TGTGCCTGGAGTGGAGGGGGAAACATTCAGTACTTC.

This chain joins TRBV11-3 and TRBJ2-7; possibly TRBD2 for D (5 bases). CDR3 size: 16 residues. CDR1 SGHNT and CDR2 YENEEA come from the germline V gene. Trimming pared 0 bases from V and 2 bases from J, leaving 14 bases between. CDR3 nucleotides: TGTGCCAGCAGCTTAGATCACGATGCGGAGGCCTACGAGCAGTACTTC. Protein: CASSLDHDAEAYEQYF. The whole variable domain, filled in from reference TRBV11-3 and TRBJ2-7, reads EAGVVQSPRYKIIEKKQPVAFWCNPISGHNTLYWYLQNLGQGPELLIRYENEEAVDDSQLPKDRFSAERLKGVDSTLKIQPAELGDSAVYLCASSLDHDAEAYEQYFGPGTRLTVT.

This clone was observed a single time. This chain uses TRBV11-3 with TRBJ2-1; TRBD1 might be the D (7 bases). The CDR3 consists of 17 residues. V gave up 5 bases and J gave up 7 bases, with 24 bases separating them. Germline values: CDR1 SGHNT, CDR2 YENEEA. The CDR3 is CASSQGRGVPSRNEQFF. The CDR3 coding sequence is TGTGCCAGCAGCCAAGGCAGGGGGGTCCCTAGTCGTAATGAGCAGTTCTTC.

This clone appeared a single time. As DNA, the CDR3 is TGTGCCAGCAGTGTGGCTAGTTGGGAGACCCAGTACTTC. Its translation is CASSVASWETQYF. The chain joins TRBV6-1 to TRBJ2-5; D remains unclear. The V end was cut by 4 bases, the J end by 5 bases, with 11 bases between. There are 13 residues in the CDR3. CDR1 is MNHNS and CDR2 is SASEGT in the germline V gene.

Only one count was recorded for this clone. The chain combines TRBV6-1 with TRBJ1-5; 9 positions match TRBD1. Trimming removed 0 bases from V and 7 bases from J; junction bases left unmatched: 4. Germline V gene data show CDR1 as MNHNS and CDR2 as SASEGT. This CDR3 region has 15 residues. The DNA of the CDR3 is TGTGCCAGCAGTGAAGCCGGGGACAGGGACCAGCCCCAGCATTTT. This sequence encodes CASSEAGDRDQPQHF.

This clone was seen a handful of times. The genes are TRBV7-9 and TRBJ1-6, with TRBD1 matching 11 bases. From germline, CDR1 is SEHNR and CDR2 FQNEAQ (reference sequence). V gave up 5 bases and J gave up 3 bases; unmatched junction bases: 6. There are 17 residues in the CDR3. This CDR3 is CASSRTGQGVYNSPLHF. CDR3 coding DNA: TGTGCCAGCAGCCGAACGGGACAGGGGGTCTATAATTCACCCCTCCACTTT.

A note on this clone: An end of the junction does not agree with germline; a read error may underlie this. The chain uses TRBV7-7 and TRBJ2-1; 11 positions match TRBD2. The CDR3 covers 15 residues. Germline V gene data show CDR1 as SSHAT and CDR2 as FNYEAQ (reference sequence). DNA of the CDR3: TGTGCTAGCAGCACCACTAGCGGGAGCACGCATGAGCAGTTCTTC. The encoded protein is CASSTTSGSTHEQFF.

This clone was detected only once. This sequence joins TRBV11-1 and TRBJ2-3, with 10 nucleotides matching TRBD2. This CDR3 comprises 16 residues. V shed 5 bases and J 2 bases; nucleotides not matched to a gene: 7. The germline gives CDR1 SGHAT, CDR2 FQDESV (reference sequence). In DNA, the CDR3 is TGTGCCAGCAGCACCCGCCTAGCGGGAGACACAGATACGCAGTATTTT. Encoded protein: CASSTRLAGDTDTQYF.

A single count supports this clone. The chain recombines TRBV19 with TRBJ1-1; 8 nucleotides match TRBD1. CDR1 is LNHDA and CDR2 is SQIVND in the germline V gene (reference sequence). J was trimmed by 1 base and V by 5 bases; bases with no gene match: 9. This CDR3 contains 16 residues. CDR3 region: CASSFPGGRGNTEAFF. In DNA form, the CDR3 reads TGTGCCAGTAGTTTCCCAGGGGGCAGGGGGAACACTGAAGCTTTCTTT. The variable domain in full, completed from reference TRBV19 and TRBJ1-1, reads DGGITQSPKYLFRKEGQNVTLSCEQNLNHDAMYWYRQDPGQGLRLIYYSQIVNDFQKGDIAEGYSVSREKKESFPLTVTSAQKNPTAFYLCASSFPGGRGNTEAFFGQGTRLTVV.

The rearrangement uses TRBV6-5 and TRBJ1-2; tentatively, D is TRBD1 (6 bases). Germline CDR1 reads MNHEY; CDR2 reads SVGAGI. The CDR3 length is 15 residues. The V gene lost 0 bases and the J gene lost 2 bases, with 10 bases spanning the gap. For the CDR3, the DNA is TGTGCCAGCAGTTACTCTGGGGGGGCGAACTATGGCTACACCTTC. Its protein product is CASSYSGGANYGYTF.

This clone has a handful of counts. The chain is built from TRBV6-4 and TRBJ2-7; TRBD2 matches at 10 bases. V shed 6 bases, J shed 3 bases, and the junction held 8 bases outside the gene matches. The CDR3 loop spans 15 amino acids. Germline CDR1 reads MRHNA; CDR2 reads SNTAGT. The CDR3 protein is CASSRPTSGNYEQYF. The CDR3 DNA follows: TGTGCCAGCAGCCGGCCCACTAGCGGGAACTACGAGCAGTACTTC.

The count of this clone is one. This rearrangement joins TRBV4-3 to TRBJ2-1; 14 bases fit TRBD2. Germline-derived CDR1 and CDR2 are LGHNA and YSLEER. Trimming removed 1 base from V and 10 bases from J; junction bases left unmatched: 6. CDR3 length equals 16 residues. The CDR3 spells CASSQVSTSGRAEQFF. DNA of the CDR3: TGCGCCAGCAGCCAAGTATCGACTAGCGGGAGGGCGGAGCAGTTCTTC.

In regard to this clone: At one end, the junction sequence differs from germline, possibly due to a read error. The chain recombines TRBV4-1 with TRBJ2-5, with TRBD2 identical over 8 bases. The CDR3 loop spans 14 amino acids. The germline V gene encodes CDR1 MGHRA and CDR2 YSYEKL. CDR3 nucleotide sequence: TGCGTCAGCAGCCAAGAAAGCGGGAGAGCGACCCAGTACTTC. Translated, it gives CVSSQESGRATQYF.

The rearrangement uses TRBV28 and TRBJ2-1, with 7 bases aligning to TRBD2. This CDR3 comprises 14 residues. Losses at the gene ends were 4 bases for V and 1 base for J; bases not matched to a gene: 1. Germline CDR1 reads MDHEN; CDR2 reads SYDVKM. CDR3 residues: CASSSSGSYNEQFF. DNA for the CDR3: TGTGCCAGCAGTTCTAGCGGATCCTACAATGAGCAGTTCTTC.

The V and J genes are TRBV6-4 and TRBJ2-2; a weak D match, TRBD2 (7 bases). Per germline, CDR1 MRHNA and CDR2 SNTAGT. V dropped 2 bases and J dropped 4 bases, with 11 bases sitting between them. The CDR3 contains 15 residues. The CDR3 reads CASSDAGAGTGELFF. The CDR3, as DNA: TGTGCCAGCAGTGACGCGGGGGCAGGCACCGGGGAGCTGTTTTTT.

Here the CDR3 reads CASSTGFYEQYF. CDR3 nucleotide sequence: TGTGCCAGTAGTACAGGATTCTACGAGCAGTACTTC. This chain uses TRBV19 with TRBJ2-7; D gene unclear. The CDR3 totals 12 residues. V lost 4 bases to trimming and J lost 3 bases, with 7 bases between them. Per germline, CDR1 LNHDA and CDR2 SQIVND (reference sequence).